The text below deals with one TCR beta chain. This sample was included in a study of T cells expressing NK-cell markers. Germline loops: CDR1 KGHDR, CDR2 SFDVKD. The CDR3 is 16 amino acids. TCRdb re-called the 5' RACE reads; every CDR3 protein appears as one record, without DNA. In total, the table holds approximately 460,000 distinct CDR3 sequences. The sample consisted of blood T cells: a sorted CD56 or NKG2C T cell subset, CD4+ or CD8+ T cells, or bulk PBMC T cells (not recorded which). The sequence was obtained from a woman aged 18 to 75 in good health. The V and J genes are TRBV24-1 and TRBJ2-3; TCRdb returns TRBD1, unconfirmable since there is no DNA. CDR3 residues: CATSDTRDRFTDTQYF.